Below are 27 T cell receptor beta chains sequenced from a single sample in a study of blood T cells in healthy people across ages (dated by TCRdb to the mid-2010s). Receptors were amplified or captured by 5' RACE. TCRdb lists the instrument as Illumina HiSeq 2500. A second roughly 6 to 11 cycle PCR used a sample-barcoded 5' primer and a J-beta primer mix. The public reads were reanalyzed by TCRdb: fastp trimming at Q25, MiXCR alignment, in-frame beta chains only. CDR3 protein sequences are deduplicated, and each keeps its most common genes and DNA. A total of hundreds of thousands of distinct CDR3 sequences appear in this sample, 56% of them only once. The ten largest clones take up about a quarter of the sample. Sequencing was carried out using blood. The receptors were sampled from a man between 35 and 55 years old in good health.

J is TRBJ1-2 and V is TRBV20-1; D is unresolved. The germline gives CDR1 DFQATT, CDR2 SNEGSKA (reference sequence). With 1 base removed from V and 2 bases from J, the gap between germline ends came to 11 bases. This CDR3 contains 14 residues. CDR3 region: CSARVIRGNYGYTF. The CDR3 coding sequence is TGCAGTGCTAGAGTAATCCGCGGAAACTATGGCTACACCTTC.

In its sample, this clonotype was seen once. The V call is TRBV24-1, the J call TRBJ2-1, with no clear D. The length of the CDR3 is 13 residues. From germline, CDR1 is KGHDR and CDR2 SFDVKD. V shed 0 bases and J shed 8 bases, with 7 bases lying between them. CDR3 nucleotides: TGTGCCACCAGTGATTTGTTGGTACATGAGCAGTTCTTC. This gives the protein CATSDLLVHEQFF.

This clonotype appeared a few times. V is TRBV7-9 and J is TRBJ2-7; 8 bases agree with TRBD2. V lost 2 bases to trimming and J lost 7 bases; unmatched junction nucleotides: 13. The CDR3 totals 16 residues. The germline V gene has CDR1 SEHNR and CDR2 FQNEAQ (reference sequence). The CDR3 DNA follows: TGTGCCAGCAGCTTATTCGGGGGGGCAATTCGGAATGAGCAGTACTTC. Residues: CASSLFGGAIRNEQYF. Based on the CDR3 plus reference TRBV7-9 and TRBJ2-7, the full variable domain is DTGVSQNPRHKITKRGQNVTFRCDPISEHNRLYWYRQTLGQGPEFLTYFQNEAQLEKSRLLSDRFSAERPKGSFSTLEIQRTEQGDSAMYLCASSLFGGAIRNEQYFGPGTRLTVT.

This rearrangement joins TRBV27 to TRBJ1-2; D remains unclear. V shed 0 bases and J shed 7 bases, with 15 bases lying between them. The V gene's germline CDR1 is MNHEY and CDR2 SMNVEV (reference sequence). This CDR3 region has 15 residues. CDR3 residues: CASSLSITGSRGYTF. The CDR3 bases are TGTGCCAGCAGTTTATCGATAACCGGTTCTCGTGGCTACACCTTC.

In DNA form, the CDR3 reads TGTGCCAGCAGCTCCCCCGGGACTAGCGGGGCTGAGGGGAAGCAGTTCTTC. Translating it yields CASSSPGTSGAEGKQFF. This chain links TRBV7-3 with TRBJ2-1, with TRBD2 identical over 13 bases. The V gene end was trimmed by 4 bases and the J gene end by 11 bases; junction bases not matched to a gene: 14. CDR1 is SGHTA and CDR2 is FQGTGA in the germline V gene. This CDR3 region has 17 residues.

This clonotype appeared many times. V gene TRBV28 combines with J gene TRBJ1-5; tentatively, D is TRBD1 (5 bases). Germline V gives CDR1 MDHEN, CDR2 SYDVKM. Trimming stripped 3 bases from V and 0 bases from J, with 6 bases between. This CDR3 is 14 amino acids long. For the CDR3, the DNA is TGTGCCAGCAGTTTGGGACCTAGCAATCAGCCCCAGCATTTT. Translating gives CASSLGPSNQPQHF. The full variable domain, with the rest looked up from reference TRBV28 and TRBJ1-5, is DVKVTQSSRYLVKRTGEKVFLECVQDMDHENMFWYRQDPGLGLRLIYFSYDVKMKEKGDIPEGYSVSREKKERFSLILESASTNQTSMYLCASSLGPSNQPQHFGDGTRLSIL.

The chain employs TRBV28 and TRBJ2-5, with D uncertain. This CDR3 spans 15 amino acids. Looked up from germline, CDR1 is MDHEN and CDR2 is SYDVKM. The ends were cut back, 3 bases at V and 5 bases at J, with 16 bases in the middle. The CDR3 reads CASSFSLGSPETQYF. The CDR3 region has the DNA TGTGCCAGCAGTTTTTCCTTAGGGTCGCCCGAGACCCAGTACTTC.

Many counts were recorded for this clonotype. With a much larger clone just one base away, this may be a read error. The CDR3 is CASSQSRVEEGYTF. The DNA of the CDR3 is TGTGCCAGCAGCCAAAGCAGGGTGGAAGAAGGCTACACCTTC. The chain uses TRBV4-2 and TRBJ1-2, with D possibly matching TRBD1 (5 bases). CDR3 length: 14 amino acids. V dropped 2 bases and J dropped 8 bases, with 15 bases sitting between them. The germline CDR1 and CDR2 sequences are LGHNA and YNFKEQ.

This chain links TRBV12-3 or TRBV12-4 with TRBJ1-3; D gene ambiguous. Trimming pared 7 bases from V and 0 bases from J, leaving 10 bases between. The CDR3 totals 14 residues. CDR3 protein: CASIRIASGNTIYF. The CDR3 nucleotides are TGTGCCAGCATTCGAATTGCCTCTGGAAACACCATATATTTT.

The chain is built from TRBV29-1 and TRBJ1-1, with unresolved D. The CDR3 runs to 13 residues. Trimming left V 3 bases short and J 1 base short, with 9 bases between. In germline, CDR1 is SQVTM, CDR2 ANQGSEA. In DNA, the CDR3 is TGCAGCGTTGAGGAAAATACGAACACTGAAGCTTTCTTT. It is translated as CSVEENTNTEAFF. Full variable domain (outside the CDR3, taken from reference TRBV29-1 and TRBJ1-1): SAVISQKPSRDICQRGTSLTIQCQVDSQVTMMFWYRQQPGQSLTLIATANQGSEATYESGFVIDKFPISRPNLTFSTLTVSNMSPEDSSIYLCSVEENTNTEAFFGQGTRLTVV.

Only a few counts were recorded for this clonotype. The chain combines TRBV29-1 with TRBJ2-1, with D possibly being TRBD2 (6 bases). The CDR3 loop spans 14 amino acids. Germline values: CDR1 SQVTM, CDR2 ANQGSEA. V was pared by 7 bases and J by 2 bases, with 15 bases between. CDR3 sequence reads: CSGGREYPYNEQFF. CDR3 nucleotide sequence: TGCAGCGGTGGCCGGGAGTACCCCTACAATGAGCAGTTCTTC.

The gene calls are TRBV9 and TRBJ2-1; tentatively, D is TRBD1 (6 bases). The germline CDR1 and CDR2 sequences are SGDLS and YYNGEE. Between the trimmed V and J ends, which lost 4 bases and 4 bases, there was a span of 12 bases. CDR3 size: 14 residues. The CDR3 coding sequence is TGTGCCAGCAGCCCACGGACAGAGTACAATGAGCAGTTCTTC. Its translation: CASSPRTEYNEQFF.

The chain is built from TRBV12-3 or TRBV12-4 and TRBJ2-1; weak D call: TRBD2 (5 bases). The CDR3 covers 11 residues. The germline V and J ends were trimmed by 6 bases and 9 bases, with 9 bases remaining between them. Written as DNA, the CDR3 is TGTGCCAGCAGCACACGGGGTGAGCAGTTCTTC. Amino acid sequence: CASSTRGEQFF.

The table lists this clonotype with many counts. V is TRBV12-3 or TRBV12-4 and J is TRBJ1-2; the D is unclear. V lost 3 bases and J 4 bases, leaving 9 bases between the germline ends. There are 13 residues in the CDR3. CDR3 nucleotides: TGTGCCAGCAGTTTTGCGGGGAGCTATGGCTACACCTTC. This gives the protein CASSFAGSYGYTF.

The V call is TRBV3-1, the J call TRBJ2-5; possibly TRBD1 for D (6 bases). The last part of the DNA fits TRBJ2-7 better; the J call may be wrong. The CDR3 is 14 residues long. The germline V gene has CDR1 LGHDT and CDR2 YNNKEL (reference sequence). The CDR3 sequence: CASSQAGVSYEQYF. The CDR3, as DNA: TGTGCCAGCAGCCAGGCAGGGGTCTCCTACGAGCAGTACTTC.

The chain is built from TRBV6-1 and TRBJ2-3; D possibly corresponds to TRBD1 (5 bases). Trimming stripped 4 bases from V and 4 bases from J, with 6 bases between. This CDR3 has 12 residues. CDR1 MNHNS and CDR2 SASEGT come from the germline V gene. The CDR3 DNA reads TGTGCCAGCAGTGCCAGGGCAGATACGCAGTATTTT. This sequence encodes CASSARADTQYF.

With respect to this clonotype: A much larger clone lies one base from this, so it may be a read error. The chain has TRBV10-3 and TRBJ2-5; D is perhaps TRBD1 (6 bases). CDR1 and CDR2 (germline): ENHRY, SYGVKD. The CDR3 runs 14 residues. V lost 6 bases and J 11 bases, leaving 22 bases between the germline ends. The CDR3 sequence: CAIRRDMGLGEQYF. In DNA, the CDR3 is TGTGCCATCAGAAGGGACATGGGGCTGGGAGAGCAGTACTTC.

In this sample, this clonotype turned up a few times. V is TRBV19 and J is TRBJ2-5, with D uncertain. Germline V lookup: CDR1 LNHDA, CDR2 SQIVND (reference sequence). The CDR3 consists of 13 residues. V lost 4 bases and J 2 bases, leaving 8 bases between the germline ends. The CDR3 loop is CASSTHLQETQYF. Here the CDR3 DNA reads TGTGCCAGTAGTACACACCTTCAAGAGACCCAGTACTTC.

This clonotype showed up just a few times. The rearrangement joins TRBV27 to TRBJ2-3; D not certain. Trimming pared 5 bases from V and 0 bases from J, leaving 9 bases between. The V gene's germline CDR1 is MNHEY and CDR2 SMNVEV (reference sequence). There are 14 residues in the CDR3. The CDR3 loop is CASSPVDSTDTQYF. The CDR3 DNA reads TGTGCCAGCAGTCCAGTGGACAGCACAGATACGCAGTATTTT.

This clonotype was counted only a few times. The genes are TRBV4-1 and TRBJ2-1; TRBD2 is a possible D gene (6 bases). This CDR3 is built from 10 residues. Germline assignment: CDR1 MGHRA and CDR2 YSYEKL. V was pared by 8 bases and J by 11 bases, with 10 bases between. The CDR3 region is CASGEDKQFF. The CDR3 DNA reads TGCGCCAGCGGGGAGGACAAGCAGTTCTTC.

The chain recombines TRBV2 with TRBJ2-3; no reliable D call. The CDR3 is 12 amino acids. The V gene's germline CDR1 is SNHLY and CDR2 FYNNEI. V dropped 8 bases and J dropped 0 bases, with 6 bases sitting between them. CDR3 bases: TGTGCCAGCCGGAAGAGCACAGATACGCAGTATTTT. As protein: CASRKSTDTQYF.

The chain couples TRBV12-3 or TRBV12-4 to TRBJ1-1; tentative D call: TRBD1 (5 bases). There are 13 residues in the CDR3. V lost 3 bases, J lost 6 bases, and 11 bases lay in between. The CDR3 region is CASSFGGGAEAFF. The DNA of the CDR3 is TGTGCCAGCAGTTTTGGGGGGGGGGCTGAAGCTTTCTTT.

This rearrangement joins TRBV4-3 to TRBJ1-2, with 8 bases lining up with TRBD1. This CDR3 has 16 amino acids. The V gene end was trimmed by 2 bases and the J gene end by 6 bases; junction bases not matched to a gene: 11. Germline V CDR1 and CDR2: LGHNA, YSLEER. In DNA, the CDR3 is TGCGCCAGCAGCCAAAACGGACAGGGCTACCTCCATGGCTACACCTTC. This gives the protein CASSQNGQGYLHGYTF.

J is TRBJ1-4 and V is TRBV25-1; tentatively, D is TRBD1 (6 bases). Germline V CDR1 and CDR2: MGHDK, SYGVNS. V was shortened by 10 bases and J by 8 bases, with 11 bases between the two germline ends. The CDR3 is 11 residues long. Here the CDR3 reads CATQGHEKLFF. The CDR3 coding sequence is TGTGCCACCCAGGGGCACGAAAAACTGTTTTTT.

The chain recombines TRBV6-2 or TRBV6-3 with TRBJ1-5; D is unclear. V gave up 4 bases and J gave up 0 bases, with 16 bases separating them. The CDR3 contains 17 residues. Germline V CDR1 and CDR2: MNHEY, SVGEGT. The CDR3 coding sequence is TGTGCCAGCAGTTCCCGTTTGGGCCATTATAGCAATCAGCCCCAGCATTTT. Protein: CASSSRLGHYSNQPQHF.

The chain is built from TRBV20-1 and TRBJ1-5; 7 nucleotides agree with TRBD1. Germline trimming cut 2 bases from V and 0 bases from J; bases unmatched to any gene: 7. The CDR3 is 16 amino acids. Germline V lookup: CDR1 DFQATT, CDR2 SNEGSKA (reference sequence). CDR3 sequence reads: CSARNRGLYSNQPQHF. In nucleotides, the CDR3 is TGCAGTGCTAGAAACAGGGGCCTATATAGCAATCAGCCCCAGCATTTT.

CDR3: CATRLAGGTDTQYF. CDR3 bases: TGTGCCACGAGACTAGCGGGGGGCACAGATACGCAGTATTTT. The rearrangement joins TRBV10-3 to TRBJ2-3; 12 positions match TRBD2. J gave up 1 base and V 10 bases, and 3 bases lay outside the gene matches. The CDR3 consists of 14 residues. Germline CDR1 and CDR2: ENHRY and SYGVKD.